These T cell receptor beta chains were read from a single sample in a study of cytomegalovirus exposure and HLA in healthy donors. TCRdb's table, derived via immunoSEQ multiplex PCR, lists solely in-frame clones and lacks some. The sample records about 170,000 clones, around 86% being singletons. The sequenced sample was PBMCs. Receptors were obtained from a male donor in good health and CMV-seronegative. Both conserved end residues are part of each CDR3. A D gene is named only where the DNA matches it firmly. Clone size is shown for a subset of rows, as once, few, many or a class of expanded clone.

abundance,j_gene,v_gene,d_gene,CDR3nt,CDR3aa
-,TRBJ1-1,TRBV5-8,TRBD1,TGTGCCAGCAGCTTTACTGCGGGACAGGCGAACACTGAAGCTTTCTTT,CASSFTAGQANTEAFF
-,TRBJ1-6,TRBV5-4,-,TGTGCCAGCAGCACCCGTCTCGCCAGGGGAGATTCACCCCTCCACTTT,CASSTRLARGDSPLHF
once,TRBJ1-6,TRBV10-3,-,TGTGCCATCAGTGTGCAGGGGAAGAATTCACCCCTCCACTTT,CAISVQGKNSPLHF
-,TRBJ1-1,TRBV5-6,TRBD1,TGTGCCAGCAGCTTGTTGGGACAGGGAAACACTGAAGCTTTCTTT,CASSLLGQGNTEAFF
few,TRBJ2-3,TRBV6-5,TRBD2,TGTGCCAGCAGTGTGGAGCGGGGGGGCTTGGATACGCAGTATTTT,CASSVERGGLDTQYF
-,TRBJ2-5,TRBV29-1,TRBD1,TGCAGCGTTAAGGTGGACAGGGTCGTAGAGACCCAGTACTTC,CSVKVDRVVETQYF
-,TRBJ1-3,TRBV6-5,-,TGTGCCAGCAGTTACTCTCTTAACTCTGGAAACACCATATATTTT,CASSYSLNSGNTIYF
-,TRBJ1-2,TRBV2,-,TGTGCCAGCAGTGAAACGGGGGTTGATGGCTACACCTTC,CASSETGVDGYTF
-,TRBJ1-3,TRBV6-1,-,TGTGCCAGCAGACAAAACTCTGGAAACACCATATATTTT,CASRQNSGNTIYF
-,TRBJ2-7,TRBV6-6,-,TGTGCCGGCAGTACCTCGGGATACGAGCAGTACTTC,CAGSTSGYEQYF
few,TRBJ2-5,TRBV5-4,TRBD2,TGTGCCAGCAGCTTCAAACTAGCGGGGCGTGAGACCCAGTACTTC,CASSFKLAGRETQYF
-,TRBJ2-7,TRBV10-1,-,TGCGCCAGCAGTGAGTTTCCAGGCTCCCGCTACGAGCAGTACTTC,CASSEFPGSRYEQYF
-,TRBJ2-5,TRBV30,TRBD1,TGTGCCTGGGACAGGGTGAAAGAGACCCAGTACTTC,CAWDRVKETQYF
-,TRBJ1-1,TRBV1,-,TGCACCAGCAGCCAAGGGAGGGGTTACACTGAAGCTTTCTTT,CTSSQGRGYTEAFF
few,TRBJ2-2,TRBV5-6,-,TGTGCCAGCAGCCCAGGGCAGTCGACCGGGGAGCTGTTTTTT,CASSPGQSTGELFF
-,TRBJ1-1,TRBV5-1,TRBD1,TGCGCCAGCAGCTTGGTGGAGGGGGCAGGCACTGAAGCTTTCTTT,CASSLVEGAGTEAFF
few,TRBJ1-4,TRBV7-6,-,TGTGCCAGCAGCTCGTCCGGGACAAATGAAAAACTGTTTTTT,CASSSSGTNEKLFF
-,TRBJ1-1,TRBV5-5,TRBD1,TGTGCCAGCAGCTTTGGACAGGTGAACACTGAAGCTTTCTTT,CASSFGQVNTEAFF
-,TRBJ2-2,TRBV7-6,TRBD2,TGTGCCAGCAGCTTAGGGTTAACTAGCGGGGGCCCTGCCGGGGAGCTGTTTTTT,CASSLGLTSGGPAGELFF
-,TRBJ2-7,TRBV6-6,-,TGTGCCAGCAGTTACTCTACATACGAGCAGTACTTC,CASSYSTYEQYF
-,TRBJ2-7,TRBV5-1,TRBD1,TGCGCCAGCAGCTTAGGGGGACAGATCCACGAGCAGTACTTC,CASSLGGQIHEQYF
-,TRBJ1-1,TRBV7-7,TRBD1,TGTGCCAGCAGCTTGGGGACAGGTTATGAAGCTTTCTTT,CASSLGTGYEAFF
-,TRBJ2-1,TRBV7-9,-,TGTGCCAGCAGCTTCCAGGGCTCGGCGGTCGATGAGCAGTTCTTC,CASSFQGSAVDEQFF
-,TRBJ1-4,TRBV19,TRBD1,TGTGCCAGTAGTACCCCCCCGGGACAGGGGGATTCCGCAACTAATGAAAAACTGTTTTTT,CASSTPPGQGDSATNEKLFF
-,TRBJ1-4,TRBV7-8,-,TGTGCCAGCAGCTTACTAGGGGGGGGCAGGGAAAAACTGTTTTTT,CASSLLGGGREKLFF
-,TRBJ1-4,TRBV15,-,TGTGCCACCAGCAGAGATCAGGGTGCGGAAAAACTGTTTTTT,CATSRDQGAEKLFF
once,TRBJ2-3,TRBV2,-,TGTGCCAGCAATCGAGACACAGATACGCAGTATTTT,CASNRDTDTQYF
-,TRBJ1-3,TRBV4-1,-,TGCGCCAGCAGCCAAGGGCCCCAAGGAGGGACTACTGGAAACACCATATATTTT,CASSQGPQGGTTGNTIYF
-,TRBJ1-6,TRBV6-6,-,TGTGCCAGCAGTTACCCTGAAGGAGCCCTCCACTTT,CASSYPEGALHF
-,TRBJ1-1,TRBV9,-,TGTGCCAGCAGCCCCGCGGTAGGTAACACTGAAGCTTTCTTT,CASSPAVGNTEAFF
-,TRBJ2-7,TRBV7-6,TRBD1,TGTGCCAGCAGCTTCGGGACAGGGGTCGAGCAGTACTTC,CASSFGTGVEQYF